The entry below describes one T cell receptor (beta chain). What it recognizes is unknown. CDR1 MDHEN and CDR2 SYDVKM come from the germline V gene. V was clipped by 7 bases and J by 3 bases; unmatched bases: 8. The CDR3 sequence is 15 residues long. These data originate in a study of shared clonotypes between healthy human individuals. Background on the study: Used for every donor were three CD4 naive, three CD4 memory, two CD8 naive and one CD8 memory plate.

The table came from immunoSEQ multiplex PCR; TCRdb's copy has only in-frame clones and leaves some out. Found here are some 1,100,000 clones, roughly 74% of them singletons; the top ten hold more than 0.5%. Notes on the study in general: Relative to clonotypes present in all four donors, those not shared had lower generation probabilities.

The specimen was memory CD4+ T cells from PBMCs. Subset denoted: CD45RA-negative fraction. This receptor was taken from a man in his late teens or twenties in good health. Some clones in this sample may be carry-over from other donors' samples. The V call is TRBV28, the J call TRBJ1-5; 8 bases line up with TRBD1. The CDR3 coding sequence is TGTGCCAGCAAAGGTGGGGGACAGGTCAATCAGCCCCAGCATTTT. It specifies CASKGGGQVNQPQHF.